Following are 27 T cell receptor beta chains from one sample sequenced in a study of post-analysis software for immune sequencing data. Their cognate antigens are unknown. General study findings and limits: Elevated frequency relative to controls characterized roughly 5 TRBV segments in patients, TRBV5-6, TRBV5-1 and TRBV20-1 among them.

Built from TCR beta cDNA, the libraries had unique molecular identifiers in them. TCRdb analysed the PCR reads with MiXCR anew, one entry per CDR3 protein. The repertoire holds more than 450,000 distinct CDR3 sequences, roughly 40% seen once, with about 1.8% in the top ten. The sequencing sample was made of blood. The receptors stem from a girl aged 5-17 years with multiple sclerosis.

V is TRBV6-1 and J is TRBJ2-7; D not resolved. V gave up 4 bases and J gave up 3 bases, with 13 bases separating them. The germline CDR1 and CDR2 sequences are MNHNS and SASEGT. The CDR3 runs 14 residues. CDR3 nucleotide sequence: TGTGCCAGCAGTGGCTCTGCGCGCGGCTACGAGCAGTACTTC. Translated: CASSGSARGYEQYF.

This chain joins TRBV29-1 and TRBJ1-2; weak D call: TRBD1 (6 bases). The V end lost 6 bases, the J end lost 7 bases, and 12 bases lay between the germline ends. The CDR3 runs to 11 residues. Germline V lookup: CDR1 SQVTM, CDR2 ANQGSEA. The CDR3 is CSVSDRSGYTF. The DNA for the CDR3 is TGCAGCGTGAGCGACAGGAGTGGCTACACCTTC.

CDR3 in amino acids: CASSPWEERDSYNEQFF. As DNA, the CDR3 is TGTGCCAGCTCACCCTGGGAAGAACGGGACAGCTACAATGAGCAGTTCTTC. The chain has TRBV18 and TRBJ2-1; 7 nucleotides align to TRBD1. This CDR3 spans 17 amino acids. The germline gives CDR1 KGHSH, CDR2 LQKENI. Trimming took 3 bases from V and 3 from J; bases not matched to a gene: 11.

The chain combines TRBV4-2 with TRBJ2-5, with 9 bases lining up with TRBD1. TRBJ2-7 matches the DNA end more closely, so the J call is doubtful. Germline V gives CDR1 LGHNA, CDR2 YNFKEQ. The CDR3 length is 15 residues. CDR3 residues: CASSLDWTGDYEQYF. The CDR3 DNA reads TGTGCCAGCTCTCTAGACTGGACAGGGGACTACGAGCAGTACTTC.

V gene TRBV4-1 combines with J gene TRBJ2-1, with TRBD1 matching 7 bases. Per the germline V gene, CDR1 is MGHRA and CDR2 is YSYEKL. The V segment lost 5 bases and the J segment 1 base; nucleotides outside the gene matches: 11. The CDR3 consists of 17 residues. The CDR3 spells CASSTTSRDRSYNEQFF. DNA of the CDR3: TGCGCCAGCAGCACAACCAGCCGGGACAGATCCTACAATGAGCAGTTCTTC.

This clonotype turned up a few times. The CDR3 protein is CSASASGRFTDTQYF. CDR3 sequence (DNA): TGCAGTGCGTCCGCTAGCGGGAGGTTTACAGATACGCAGTATTTT. This chain connects TRBV20-1 to TRBJ2-3, with TRBD2 matching over 11 bases. The V gene end was trimmed by 6 bases and the J gene end by 3 bases; junction bases not matched to a gene: 8. Germline loops: CDR1 DFQATT, CDR2 SNEGSKA (reference sequence). This CDR3 is 15 amino acids long.

The J gene is TRBJ2-3, the V gene TRBV20-1; TRBD1 matches at 7 bases. There are 14 residues in the CDR3. J lost 4 bases, V lost 5 bases, and 9 bases had no gene match. Germline V gene lookup returns CDR1 DFQATT and CDR2 SNEGSKA (reference sequence). The CDR3 spells CSASPRQGADTQYF. In DNA, the CDR3 is TGCAGTGCTTCCCCCCGACAGGGAGCAGATACGCAGTATTTT.

This clonotype has only a few counts. The rearrangement joins TRBV5-6 to TRBJ1-2; D is undetermined. Germline V lookup: CDR1 SGHDT, CDR2 YYEEEE. The V and J ends lost 3 bases and 4 bases respectively, with 19 bases between them. The CDR3 length is 16 residues. The CDR3 is CASSWIDTALGYGYTF. CDR3 in DNA: TGTGCCAGCAGCTGGATAGACACGGCCCTGGGCTATGGCTACACCTTC.

This clonotype came up a few times. V is TRBV29-1 and J is TRBJ2-7; TRBD1 might be the D (6 bases). V gave up 0 bases and J gave up 5 bases, with 8 bases separating them. The CDR3 is 12 residues long. CDR1 and CDR2 (germline): SQVTM, ANQGSEA. CDR3 residues: CSVEDKGDEQYF. The CDR3 bases are TGCAGCGTTGAAGATAAGGGGGACGAGCAGTACTTC.

The gene calls are TRBV20-1 and TRBJ2-1; D gene unclear. Looked up from germline, CDR1 is DFQATT and CDR2 is SNEGSKA (reference sequence). The CDR3 runs 14 residues. Between the trimmed V and J ends, which lost 3 bases and 3 bases, there was a span of 12 bases. CDR3 bases: TGCAGTGCTAGCGGGTATCTCCTCTACAATGAGCAGTTCTTC. Translated, it gives CSASGYLLYNEQFF.

The CDR3 coding sequence is TGTGCCAGCGGACACCAACAGGGGGCAAATCAGCCCCAGCATTTT. Translated: CASGHQQGANQPQHF. The chain links TRBV27 to TRBJ1-5; 9 bases are shared with TRBD1. The CDR3 loop spans 15 amino acids. Germline assignment: CDR1 MNHEY and CDR2 SMNVEV (reference sequence). V shed 8 bases and J 4 bases; nucleotides not matched to a gene: 9.

This chain uses TRBV6-5 with TRBJ1-2; TRBD1 matches 7 bases. The CDR3 is made up of 15 amino acids. Looked up from germline, CDR1 is MNHEY and CDR2 is SVGAGI. The V segment lost 4 bases and the J segment 8 bases; nucleotides outside the gene matches: 13. This chain's CDR3 is CASSWGQSHGGGYTF. The CDR3 DNA follows: TGTGCCAGCAGTTGGGGACAGTCCCATGGGGGCGGCTACACCTTC.

This chain links TRBV12-3 or TRBV12-4 with TRBJ2-7, with unresolved D. V gave up 3 bases and J gave up 8 bases, with 11 bases separating them. There are 12 residues in the CDR3. As DNA, the CDR3 is TGTGCCAGCAGTTTCTATGTTTTGAAGCAGTACTTC. Its translation is CASSFYVLKQYF.

This chain joins TRBV27 and TRBJ1-1, with D maybe TRBD1 (5 bases). Trimming pared 5 bases from V and 4 bases from J, leaving 14 bases between. CDR3 length equals 14 residues. CDR1 and CDR2 from the germline V gene are MNHEY and SMNVEV (reference sequence). CDR3 loop: CASSPREGITEAFF. For the CDR3, the DNA is TGTGCCAGCAGTCCAAGAGAGGGGATCACTGAAGCTTTCTTT.

The chain employs TRBV9 and TRBJ2-3; 9 nucleotides agree with TRBD2. The ends lost 0 bases at V and 5 bases at J; junction bases unmatched: 10. Germline CDR1 is SGDLS and CDR2 is YYNGEE. The CDR3 consists of 17 residues. The CDR3 sequence: CASSVAPQRLAVDTQYF. The CDR3 DNA follows: TGTGCCAGCAGCGTAGCCCCCCAACGACTAGCGGTAGATACGCAGTATTTT.

The J gene is TRBJ1-4, the V gene TRBV20-1, with D maybe TRBD1 (6 bases). The CDR3 has 13 residues. V lost 3 bases, J lost 8 bases, and 13 bases lay in between. Germline V CDR1 and CDR2: DFQATT, SNEGSKA (reference sequence). CDR3 sequence reads: CSASKPGEEKLFF. The DNA for the CDR3 is TGCAGTGCTAGTAAGCCAGGGGAGGAAAAACTGTTTTTT.

This chain connects TRBV6-5 to TRBJ1-1, with 9 bases matching TRBD1. Germline V gives CDR1 MNHEY, CDR2 SVGAGI. With V trimmed by 2 bases and J by 4 bases, 8 bases remained unmatched. There are 16 residues in the CDR3. CDR3 coding DNA: TGTGCCAGCAGTTACCCGACAGGGGGGCCGGGCACTGAAGCTTTCTTT. The encoded protein is CASSYPTGGPGTEAFF.

The CDR3 loop reads CASGDGTNTEAFF. The CDR3 coding sequence is TGTGCCAGCGGCGACGGAACGAACACTGAAGCTTTCTTT. This rearrangement joins TRBV7-6 to TRBJ1-1, with D unclear. The germline V gene has CDR1 SGHVS and CDR2 FNYEAQ. The CDR3 sequence is 13 residues long. Between the trimmed V and J ends, which lost 8 bases and 1 base, there was a span of 11 bases.

As to this clonotype: The junction departs from germline at one end; a sequencing error may be responsible. This chain joins TRBV11-2 and TRBJ2-3; D is possibly TRBD2 (6 bases). CDR1 SGHAT and CDR2 FQNNGV come from the germline V gene. This CDR3 has 15 residues. CDR3 nucleotide sequence: TGTGTCAGCAGCTGGCGGGACCCACCACAGGATACGCAGTATTTT. Its translation is CVSSWRDPPQDTQYF.

The chain joins TRBV7-7 to TRBJ2-3; D is undetermined. Germline V CDR1 and CDR2: SSHAT, FNYEAQ (reference sequence). Trimming stripped 5 bases from V and 6 bases from J, with 15 bases between. This CDR3 has 14 amino acids. The CDR3 spells CASSSGDVGDTQYF. The CDR3 DNA follows: TGTGCCAGCAGCAGTGGTGATGTGGGTGATACGCAGTATTTT. Full variable domain (outside the CDR3, taken from reference TRBV7-7 and TRBJ2-3): GAGVSQSPRYKVTKRGQDVTLRCDPISSHATLYWYQQALGQGPEFLTYFNYEAQPDKSGLPSDRFSAERPEGSISTLTIQRTEQRDSAMYRCASSSGDVGDTQYFGPGTRLTVL.

The V gene is TRBV5-4, the J gene TRBJ2-5; a weak D match, TRBD2 (7 bases). The V and J ends lost 4 bases and 5 bases respectively, with 21 bases between them. The CDR3 spans 16 residues. CDR1 is SGHNT, CDR2 YYREEE, per germline (reference sequence). The CDR3, as DNA: TGTGCCAGCAGCCTCCCGGGGGGCGGTTTACGGGAGACCCAGTACTTC. Residues: CASSLPGGGLRETQYF.

V gene TRBV6-6 combines with J gene TRBJ1-4, with TRBD1 as a possible D gene (5 bases). The germline CDR1 and CDR2 sequences are MNHNY and SVGAGI (reference sequence). The CDR3 runs 14 residues. V was clipped by 0 bases and J by 6 bases, with 8 bases between them. The CDR3 bases are TGTGCCAGCAGTTACTCGGGGGGGGATGAAAAACTGTTTTTT. It translates to CASSYSGGDEKLFF.

This clonotype was seen a handful of times. The CDR3 sequence is CASKIAPRRFCGYTF. The CDR3 coding sequence is TGTGCCAGCAAGATAGCCCCCCGAAGATTTTGTGGCTACACCTTC. J is TRBJ1-2 and V is TRBV21-1; the table names TRBD1, a call not compared with the DNA. TRBV21-1 is annotated as a pseudogene. This CDR3 has 15 amino acids.

V usage is TRBV7-3 and J usage is TRBJ2-6; 7 nucleotides align to TRBD2. CDR3 length: 16 residues. Trimming cost V 5 bases and J 3 bases; bases outside gene matches: 7. Germline V gene lookup returns CDR1 SGHTA and CDR2 FQGTGA. This CDR3 is CASSHPGRGGANVLTF. Written as DNA, the CDR3 is TGTGCCAGCAGCCATCCAGGGAGGGGTGGGGCCAACGTCCTGACTTTC.

This rearrangement joins TRBV28 to TRBJ2-3; D tentatively reads TRBD1 or TRBD2 (5 bases each). V was trimmed by 3 bases and J by 2 bases, leaving 9 bases between them. The CDR3 is made up of 14 amino acids. Germline V gives CDR1 MDHEN, CDR2 SYDVKM. CDR3 bases: TGTGCCAGCAGTTTTGCAGGGACCACAGATACGCAGTATTTT. It codes for CASSFAGTTDTQYF.

This clonotype occurred many times. The chain joins TRBV10-3 to TRBJ1-2; a possible D gene is TRBD1 (5 bases). This CDR3 has 12 residues. V was shortened by 2 bases and J by 6 bases, with 7 bases between the two germline ends. The V gene's germline CDR1 is ENHRY and CDR2 SYGVKD. CDR3 coding DNA: TGTGCCATCAGTGAGGGAGGGGATGGCTACACCTTC. Its protein is CAISEGGDGYTF.

The chain joins TRBV29-1 to TRBJ2-1, with 12 bases fitting TRBD2. The CDR3 length is 16 residues. CDR1 is SQVTM, CDR2 ANQGSEA, per germline. V was clipped by 6 bases and J by 4 bases; unmatched bases: 10. This chain's CDR3 is CSVPPSGGAVYNEQFF. In DNA form, the CDR3 reads TGCAGCGTGCCTCCTAGCGGGGGGGCAGTTTACAATGAGCAGTTCTTC.